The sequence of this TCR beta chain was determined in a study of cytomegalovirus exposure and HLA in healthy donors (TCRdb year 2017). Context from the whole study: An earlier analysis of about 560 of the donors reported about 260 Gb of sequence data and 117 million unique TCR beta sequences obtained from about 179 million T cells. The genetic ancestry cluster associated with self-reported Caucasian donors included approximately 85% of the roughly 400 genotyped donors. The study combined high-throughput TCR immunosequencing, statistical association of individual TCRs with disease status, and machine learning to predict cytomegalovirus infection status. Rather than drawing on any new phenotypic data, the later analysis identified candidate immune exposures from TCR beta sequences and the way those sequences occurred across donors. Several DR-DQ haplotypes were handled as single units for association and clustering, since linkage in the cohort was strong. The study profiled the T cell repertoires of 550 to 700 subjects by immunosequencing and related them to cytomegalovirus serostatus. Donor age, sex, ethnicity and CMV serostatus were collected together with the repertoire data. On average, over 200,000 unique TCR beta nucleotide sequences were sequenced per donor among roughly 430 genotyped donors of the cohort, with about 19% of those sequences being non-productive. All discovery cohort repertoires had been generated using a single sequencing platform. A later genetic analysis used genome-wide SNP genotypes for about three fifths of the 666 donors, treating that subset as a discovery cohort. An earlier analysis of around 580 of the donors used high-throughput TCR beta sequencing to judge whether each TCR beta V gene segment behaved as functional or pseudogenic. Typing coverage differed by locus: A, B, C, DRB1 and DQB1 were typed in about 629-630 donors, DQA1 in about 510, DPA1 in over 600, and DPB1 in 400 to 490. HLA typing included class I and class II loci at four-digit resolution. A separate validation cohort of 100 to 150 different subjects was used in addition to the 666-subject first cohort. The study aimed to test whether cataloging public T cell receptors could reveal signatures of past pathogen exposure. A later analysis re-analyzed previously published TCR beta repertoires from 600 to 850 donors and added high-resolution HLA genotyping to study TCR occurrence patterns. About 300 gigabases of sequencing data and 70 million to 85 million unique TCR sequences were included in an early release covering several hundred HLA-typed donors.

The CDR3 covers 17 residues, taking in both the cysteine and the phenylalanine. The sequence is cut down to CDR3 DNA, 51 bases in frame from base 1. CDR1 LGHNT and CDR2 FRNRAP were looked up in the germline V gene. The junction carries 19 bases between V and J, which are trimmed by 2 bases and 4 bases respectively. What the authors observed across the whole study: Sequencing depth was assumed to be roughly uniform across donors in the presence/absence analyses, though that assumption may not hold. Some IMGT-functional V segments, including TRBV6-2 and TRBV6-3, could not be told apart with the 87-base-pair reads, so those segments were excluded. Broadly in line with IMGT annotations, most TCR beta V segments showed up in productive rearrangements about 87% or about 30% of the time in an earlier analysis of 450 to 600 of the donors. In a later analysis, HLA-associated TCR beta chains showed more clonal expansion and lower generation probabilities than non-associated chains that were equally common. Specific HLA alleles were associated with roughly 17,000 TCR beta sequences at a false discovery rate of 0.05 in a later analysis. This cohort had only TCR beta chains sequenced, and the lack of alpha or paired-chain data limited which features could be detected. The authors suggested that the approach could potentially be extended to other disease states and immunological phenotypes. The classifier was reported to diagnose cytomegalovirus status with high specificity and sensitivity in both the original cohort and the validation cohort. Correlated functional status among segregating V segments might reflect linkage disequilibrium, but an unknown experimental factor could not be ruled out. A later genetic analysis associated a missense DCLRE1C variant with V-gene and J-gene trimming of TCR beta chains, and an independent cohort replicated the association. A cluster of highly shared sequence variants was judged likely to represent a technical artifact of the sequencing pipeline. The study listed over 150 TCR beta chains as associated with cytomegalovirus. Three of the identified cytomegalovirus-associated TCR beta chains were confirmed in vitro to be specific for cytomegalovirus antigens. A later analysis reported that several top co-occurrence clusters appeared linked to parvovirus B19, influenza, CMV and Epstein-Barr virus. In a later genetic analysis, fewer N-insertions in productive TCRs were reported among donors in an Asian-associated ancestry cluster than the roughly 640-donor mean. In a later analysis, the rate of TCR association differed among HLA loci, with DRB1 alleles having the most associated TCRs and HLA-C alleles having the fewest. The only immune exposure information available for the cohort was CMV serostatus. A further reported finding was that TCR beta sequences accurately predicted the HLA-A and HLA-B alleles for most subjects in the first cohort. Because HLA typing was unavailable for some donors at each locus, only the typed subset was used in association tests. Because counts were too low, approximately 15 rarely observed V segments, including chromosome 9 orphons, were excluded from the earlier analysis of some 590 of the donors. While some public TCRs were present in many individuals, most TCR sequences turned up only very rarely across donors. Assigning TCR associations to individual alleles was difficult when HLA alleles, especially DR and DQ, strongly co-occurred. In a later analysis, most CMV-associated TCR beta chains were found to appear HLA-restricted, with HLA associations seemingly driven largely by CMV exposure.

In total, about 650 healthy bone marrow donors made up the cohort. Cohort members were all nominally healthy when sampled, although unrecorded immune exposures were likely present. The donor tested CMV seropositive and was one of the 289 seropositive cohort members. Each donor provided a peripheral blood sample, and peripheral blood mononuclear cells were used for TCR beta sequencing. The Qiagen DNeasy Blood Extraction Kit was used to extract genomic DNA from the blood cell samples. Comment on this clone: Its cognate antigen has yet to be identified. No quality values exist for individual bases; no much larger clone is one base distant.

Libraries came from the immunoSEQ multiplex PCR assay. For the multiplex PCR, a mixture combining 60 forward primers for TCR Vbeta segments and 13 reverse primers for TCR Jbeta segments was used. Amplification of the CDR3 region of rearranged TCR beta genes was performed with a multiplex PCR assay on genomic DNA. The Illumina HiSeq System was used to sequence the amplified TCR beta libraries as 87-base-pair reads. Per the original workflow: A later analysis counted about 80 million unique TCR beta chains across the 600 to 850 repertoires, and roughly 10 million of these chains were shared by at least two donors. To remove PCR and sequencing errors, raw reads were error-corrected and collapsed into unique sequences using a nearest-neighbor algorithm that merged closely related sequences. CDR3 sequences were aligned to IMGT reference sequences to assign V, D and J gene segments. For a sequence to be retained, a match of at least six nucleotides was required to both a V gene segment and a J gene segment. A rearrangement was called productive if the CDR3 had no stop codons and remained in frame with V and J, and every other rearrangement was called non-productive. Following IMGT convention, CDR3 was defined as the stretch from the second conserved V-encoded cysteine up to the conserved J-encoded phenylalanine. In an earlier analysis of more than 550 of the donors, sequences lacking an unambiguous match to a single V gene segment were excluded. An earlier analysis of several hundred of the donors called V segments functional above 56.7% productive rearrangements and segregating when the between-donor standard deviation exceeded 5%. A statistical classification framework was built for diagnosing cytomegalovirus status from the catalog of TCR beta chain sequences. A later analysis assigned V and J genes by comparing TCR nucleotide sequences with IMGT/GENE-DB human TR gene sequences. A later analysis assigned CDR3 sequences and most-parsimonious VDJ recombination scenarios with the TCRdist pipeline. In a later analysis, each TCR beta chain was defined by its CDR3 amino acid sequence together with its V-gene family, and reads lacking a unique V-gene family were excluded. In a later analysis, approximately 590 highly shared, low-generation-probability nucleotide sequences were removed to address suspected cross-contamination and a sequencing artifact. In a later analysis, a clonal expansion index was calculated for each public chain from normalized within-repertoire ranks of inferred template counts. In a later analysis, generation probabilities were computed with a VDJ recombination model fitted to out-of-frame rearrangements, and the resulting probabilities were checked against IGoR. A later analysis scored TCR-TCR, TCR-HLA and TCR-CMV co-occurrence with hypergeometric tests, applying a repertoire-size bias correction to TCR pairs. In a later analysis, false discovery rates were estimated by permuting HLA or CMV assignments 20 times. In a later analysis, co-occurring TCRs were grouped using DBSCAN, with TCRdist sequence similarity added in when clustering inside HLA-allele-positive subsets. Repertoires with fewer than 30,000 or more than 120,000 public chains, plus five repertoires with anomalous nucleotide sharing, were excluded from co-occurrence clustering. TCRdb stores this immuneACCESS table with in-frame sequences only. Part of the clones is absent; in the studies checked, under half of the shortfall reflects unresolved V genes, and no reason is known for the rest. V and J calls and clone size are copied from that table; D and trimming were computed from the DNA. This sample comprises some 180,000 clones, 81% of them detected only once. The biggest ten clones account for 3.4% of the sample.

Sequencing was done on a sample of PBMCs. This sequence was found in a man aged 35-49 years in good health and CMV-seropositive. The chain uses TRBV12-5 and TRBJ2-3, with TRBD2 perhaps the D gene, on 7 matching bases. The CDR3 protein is CASGLSGGARGADTQYF. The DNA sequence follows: TGTGCTAGTGGTTTGTCTGGGGGGGCGAGGGGGGCAGATACGCAGTATTTT.